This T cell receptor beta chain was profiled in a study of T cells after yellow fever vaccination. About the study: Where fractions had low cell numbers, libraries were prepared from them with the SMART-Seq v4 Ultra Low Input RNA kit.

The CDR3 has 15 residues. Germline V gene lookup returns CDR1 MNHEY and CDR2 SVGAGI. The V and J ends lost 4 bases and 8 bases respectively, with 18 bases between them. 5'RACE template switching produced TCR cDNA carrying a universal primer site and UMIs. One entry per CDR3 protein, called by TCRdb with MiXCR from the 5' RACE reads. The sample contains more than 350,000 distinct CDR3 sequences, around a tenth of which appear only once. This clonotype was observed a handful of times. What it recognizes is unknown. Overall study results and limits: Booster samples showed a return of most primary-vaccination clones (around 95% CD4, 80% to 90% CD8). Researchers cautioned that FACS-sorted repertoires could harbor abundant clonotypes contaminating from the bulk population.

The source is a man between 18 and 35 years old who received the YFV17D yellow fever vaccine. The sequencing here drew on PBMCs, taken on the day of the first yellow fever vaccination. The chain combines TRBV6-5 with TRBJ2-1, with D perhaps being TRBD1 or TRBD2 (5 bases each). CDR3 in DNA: TGTGCCAGCAGTTTTGGGACCGCGATGGGGGATGAGCAGTTCTTC. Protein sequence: CASSFGTAMGDEQFF.